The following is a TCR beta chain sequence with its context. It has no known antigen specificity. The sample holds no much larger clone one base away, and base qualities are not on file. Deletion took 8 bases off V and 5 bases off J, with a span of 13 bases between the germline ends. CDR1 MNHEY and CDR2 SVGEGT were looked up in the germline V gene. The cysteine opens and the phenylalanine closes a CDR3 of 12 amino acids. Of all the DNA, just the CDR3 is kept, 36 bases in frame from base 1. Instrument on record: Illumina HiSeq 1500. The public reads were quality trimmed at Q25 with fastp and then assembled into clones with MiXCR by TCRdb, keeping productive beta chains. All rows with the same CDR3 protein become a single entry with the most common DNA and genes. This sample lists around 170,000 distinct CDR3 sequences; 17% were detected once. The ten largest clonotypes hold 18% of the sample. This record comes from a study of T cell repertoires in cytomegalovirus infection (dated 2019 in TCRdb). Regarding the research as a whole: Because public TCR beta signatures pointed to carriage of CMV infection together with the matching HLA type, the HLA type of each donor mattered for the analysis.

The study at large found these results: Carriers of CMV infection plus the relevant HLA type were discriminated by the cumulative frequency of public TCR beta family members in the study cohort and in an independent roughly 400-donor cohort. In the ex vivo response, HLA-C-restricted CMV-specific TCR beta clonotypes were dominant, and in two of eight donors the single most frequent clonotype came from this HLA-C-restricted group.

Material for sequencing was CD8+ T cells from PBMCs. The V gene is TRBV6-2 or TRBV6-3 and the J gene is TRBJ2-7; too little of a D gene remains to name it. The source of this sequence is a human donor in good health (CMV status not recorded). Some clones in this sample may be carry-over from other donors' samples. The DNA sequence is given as TGTGCCAGCGCCTATGGTGTGGACGAGCAGTACTTC. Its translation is CASAYGVDEQYF.